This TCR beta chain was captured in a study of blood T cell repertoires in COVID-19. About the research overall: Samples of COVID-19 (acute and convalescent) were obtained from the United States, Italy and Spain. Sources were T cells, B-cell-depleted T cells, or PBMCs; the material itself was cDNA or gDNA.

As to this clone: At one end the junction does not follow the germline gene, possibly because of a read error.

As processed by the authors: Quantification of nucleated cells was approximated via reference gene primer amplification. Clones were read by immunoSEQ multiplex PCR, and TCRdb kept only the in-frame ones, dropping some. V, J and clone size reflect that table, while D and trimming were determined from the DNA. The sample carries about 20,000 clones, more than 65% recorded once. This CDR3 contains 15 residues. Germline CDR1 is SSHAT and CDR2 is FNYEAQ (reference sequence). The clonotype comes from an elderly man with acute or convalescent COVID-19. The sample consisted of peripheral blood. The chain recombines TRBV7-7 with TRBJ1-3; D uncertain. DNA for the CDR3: TGTGCTAGCAGCTTAGAAACGGGGTTTGGAAACACCATATATTTT. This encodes CASSLETGFGNTIYF.